This T cell receptor beta chain was sequenced for a study of T cells after yellow fever vaccination. Study-wide findings and caveats: Among all clonotypes, a small share was observed in both CD4 and CD8 compartments. Most primary-vaccination clones recurred post-booster (approximately 95% CD4, roughly 90% CD8). Weaker overall was a secondary response that nonetheless peaked faster, on day 5 versus 15.

Germline V lookup: CDR1 SGHTA, CDR2 FQGTGA. Trimming removed 2 bases from V and 5 bases from J, with 16 bases in between. The CDR3 is made up of 16 amino acids. This clonotype came up a few times. The antigen remains undetermined. It was through 5'RACE template switching that TCR cDNA was made, with a universal primer site and UMIs added. Each CDR3 protein is one row after TCRdb ran MiXCR on the 5' RACE reads. The table records about 500,000 distinct CDR3 sequences, around 16% of them present only once. The clonotype was recovered from a man aged 18 to 29 who received the YFV17D yellow fever vaccine. Specimen: PBMCs, collected less than 6 days after the first yellow fever vaccination. J is TRBJ2-1 and V is TRBV7-3, with D perhaps matching TRBD2 (6 bases). The CDR3 DNA reads as TGTGCCAGCAGCTTACGCCCCGGCGGGATTCACAATGAGCAGTTCTTC. Its translation: CASSLRPGGIHNEQFF.